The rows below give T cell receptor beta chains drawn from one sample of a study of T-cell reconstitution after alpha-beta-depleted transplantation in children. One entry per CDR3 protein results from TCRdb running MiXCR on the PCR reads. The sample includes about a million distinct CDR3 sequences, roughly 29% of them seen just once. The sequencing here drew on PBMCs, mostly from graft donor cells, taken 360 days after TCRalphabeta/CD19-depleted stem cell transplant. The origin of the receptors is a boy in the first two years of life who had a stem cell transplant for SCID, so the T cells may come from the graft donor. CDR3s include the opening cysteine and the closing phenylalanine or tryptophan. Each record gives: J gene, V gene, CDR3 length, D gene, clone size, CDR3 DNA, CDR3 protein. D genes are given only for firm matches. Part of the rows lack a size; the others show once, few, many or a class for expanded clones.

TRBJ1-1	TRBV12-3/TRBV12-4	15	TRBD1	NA	TGTGCCAGCAGCCAACGGGACAGGTTCGGCACTGAAGCTTTCTTT	CASSQRDRFGTEAFF
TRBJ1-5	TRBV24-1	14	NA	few	TGTGCCACCAGTGAAAGTGCGCCGGGTCAGCCCCAGCATTTT	CATSESAPGQPQHF
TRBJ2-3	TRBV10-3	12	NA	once	TGTGCCATCAGCCCGGTAGGAATTAAACGGTATTTT	CAISPVGIKRYF
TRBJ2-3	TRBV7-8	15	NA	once	TGTGCCAGCAGCTTTGGGAATTCGGGCACAGATACGCAGTATTTT	CASSFGNSGTDTQYF
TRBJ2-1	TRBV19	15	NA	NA	TGTGCCAGTAGTCGCCTAGCTATCTCCTACAATGAGCAGTTCTTC	CASSRLAISYNEQFF
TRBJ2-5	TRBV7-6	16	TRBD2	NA	TGTGCCAGCAGCTTAAGAGGTAGCGGGGGGCAGGAGACCCAGTACTTC	CASSLRGSGGQETQYF
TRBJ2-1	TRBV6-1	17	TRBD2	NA	TGTGCCAGCAGCGAGACTAGCGGGGGAGGTTTCTACAATGAGCAGTTCTTC	CASSETSGGGFYNEQFF
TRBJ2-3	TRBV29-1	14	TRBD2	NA	TGCAGCGTTGCCAAGCGGGGGAAGACAGATACGCAGTATTTT	CSVAKRGKTDTQYF
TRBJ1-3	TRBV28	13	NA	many	TGTGCCAGCAACAGTCACTCTGGAAACACCATATATTTT	CASNSHSGNTIYF
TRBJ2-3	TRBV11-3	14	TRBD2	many	TGTGCCAGCAGCTTAGCCCTAGCGGGAGATACGCAGTATTTT	CASSLALAGDTQYF
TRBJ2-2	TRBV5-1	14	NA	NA	TGCGCCAGCAGCTCGGGACATAACACCGGGGAGCTGTTTTTT	CASSSGHNTGELFF
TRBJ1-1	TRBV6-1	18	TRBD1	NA	TGTGCCAGCAGAAATTACAGGGGGCGACTGGGCGGGAGCACTGAAGCTTTCTTT	CASRNYRGRLGGSTEAFF
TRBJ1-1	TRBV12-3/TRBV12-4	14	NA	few	TGTGCCAGCACTAAGGACAGTATGAACACTGAAGCTTTCTTT	CASTKDSMNTEAFF
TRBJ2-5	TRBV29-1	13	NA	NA	TGCAGCGTGTCCGGGAGATTCGGTGAGACCCAGTACTTC	CSVSGRFGETQYF
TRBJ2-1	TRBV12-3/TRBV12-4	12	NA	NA	TGTTCCACTAGGCCCCCCATGAGTGAGCAGTTCTTC	CSTRPPMSEQFF
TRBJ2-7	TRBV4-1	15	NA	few	TGCGCCAGCAGCCAAGATCTCCGGGAGCAGCACGAGCAGTACTTC	CASSQDLREQHEQYF
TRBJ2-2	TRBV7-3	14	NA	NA	TGTGCCAGCAGCTTAAGGGTCGGCACCGGGGAGCTGTTTTTT	CASSLRVGTGELFF
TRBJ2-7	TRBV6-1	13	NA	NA	TGTGCCAGCACGGGTCCGAAATCCTACGAGCAGTACTTC	CASTGPKSYEQYF
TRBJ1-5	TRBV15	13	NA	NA	TGTGCCACCAGCAGGGCTGGCAATCAGCCCCAGCATTTT	CATSRAGNQPQHF
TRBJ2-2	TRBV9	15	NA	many	TGTGCCAGCAGCGCTAACAGGGTAGGCACCGGGGAGCTGTTTTTT	CASSANRVGTGELFF
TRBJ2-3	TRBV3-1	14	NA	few	TGTGCCAGCAGCCAGATTGGGGGGCCTGATACGCAGTATTTT	CASSQIGGPDTQYF
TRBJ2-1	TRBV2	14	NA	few	TGTGCCAGCAGTGAAGAGGGGCCCTACAATGAGCAGTTCTTC	CASSEEGPYNEQFF
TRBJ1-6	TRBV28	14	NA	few	TGTGCCAGCAGTATGGGACTGGGGAGTTCACCCCTCCACTTT	CASSMGLGSSPLHF
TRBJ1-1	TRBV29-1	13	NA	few	TGCAGCGTTGAAGATCCCCTGCTCACTGAAGCTTTCTTT	CSVEDPLLTEAFF
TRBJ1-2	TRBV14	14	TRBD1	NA	TGTGCCAGCAGCGGGGGACAGGGGGCTTATGGCTACACCTTC	CASSGGQGAYGYTF
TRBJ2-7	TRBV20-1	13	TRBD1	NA	TGCAGTGCTAGAGGGGCAGGGGGAATTGGGCAGTACTTC	CSARGAGGIGQYF
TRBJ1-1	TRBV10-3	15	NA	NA	TGTGCCATAGGTATTGGCGGGGGCAAGAACACTGAAGCTTTCTTT	CAIGIGGGKNTEAFF
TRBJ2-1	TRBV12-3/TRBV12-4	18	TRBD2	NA	TGTGCCAGCAGTTTAGGGGTACTAGCGGGGGCCCCCTGGAATGAGCAGTTCTTC	CASSLGVLAGAPWNEQFF
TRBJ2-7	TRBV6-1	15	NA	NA	TGTGCCAGCAGTCGCGCGGTGGGATCAGGCTACGAGCAGTACTTC	CASSRAVGSGYEQYF
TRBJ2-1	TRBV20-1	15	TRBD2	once	TGCAGTGCTAGAGATCCAGCGGGGGGAGACAATGAGCAGTTCTTC	CSARDPAGGDNEQFF
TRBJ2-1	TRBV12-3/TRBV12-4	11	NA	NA	TGTGCCAACCAGAAGAGGGGAGAGCAGTTCTTC	CANQKRGEQFF
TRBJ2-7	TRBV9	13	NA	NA	TGTGCCAGCAGCCCCGGGACCCTGGTCGAGCAGTACTTC	CASSPGTLVEQYF
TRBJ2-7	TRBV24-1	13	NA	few	TGTGCCACCAGTGGGACCCCGTTCTACGAGCAGTACTTC	CATSGTPFYEQYF
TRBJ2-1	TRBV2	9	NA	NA	TGTGCCAGCCAGAGTGGGCAGTTCTTC	CASQSGQFF
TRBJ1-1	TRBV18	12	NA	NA	TGTGCCAGTTCGCGGGGCGAAGGTGAAGCTTTCTTT	CASSRGEGEAFF
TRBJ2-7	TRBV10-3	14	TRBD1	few	TGTGCCATCAGTGCTCTCGAGGGGGCGGCCGGGCAGTACTTC	CAISALEGAAGQYF
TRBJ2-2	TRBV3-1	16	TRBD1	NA	TGTGCCAGCAGCCCCCGGGACAGGGTAATGGCCGGGGAGCTGTTTTTT	CASSPRDRVMAGELFF
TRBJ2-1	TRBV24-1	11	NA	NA	TGTGCCATAGCCCAGGAAAATGAGCAGTTCTTC	CAIAQENEQFF
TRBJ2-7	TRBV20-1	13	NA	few	TGCAGTGCTAGGAGGAGCTTATACTACGAGCAGTACTTC	CSARRSLYYEQYF
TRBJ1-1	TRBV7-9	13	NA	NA	TGTGCCAGCAGCTTAGCGTTGCAGGCTGAAGCTTTCTTT	CASSLALQAEAFF
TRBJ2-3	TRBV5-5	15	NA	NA	TGTGCCAGCAGCTTGGGGGGCACCCCGCCAGATACGCAGTATTTT	CASSLGGTPPDTQYF
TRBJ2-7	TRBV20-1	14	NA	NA	TGCAGTGCTCCGTTACCACTAGCCCTCTACGAGCAGTACTTC	CSAPLPLALYEQYF
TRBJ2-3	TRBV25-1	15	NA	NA	TGTGCCAGCAGTGAATCTAGGGGGAACACAGATACGCAGTATTTT	CASSESRGNTDTQYF
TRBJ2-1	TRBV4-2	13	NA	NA	TGTGCCAGCAGCCAAGAGGGTAACAAAAATCAGTTCTTC	CASSQEGNKNQFF
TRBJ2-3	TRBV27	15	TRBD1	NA	TGTGCCAGCAGGGGGGACAGGTTTCGCACAGATACGCAGTATTTT	CASRGDRFRTDTQYF
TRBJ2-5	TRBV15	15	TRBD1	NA	TGTGCCACCAGCAGAGATAGGGACAGGAGGGAGACCCAGTACTTC	CATSRDRDRRETQYF
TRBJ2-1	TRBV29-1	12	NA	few	TGCAGCGTTGACGGGCCCGGCAATGAGCAGTTCTTC	CSVDGPGNEQFF
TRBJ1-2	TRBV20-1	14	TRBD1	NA	TGCAGTGCTGGCATGACAGGGAACCCCTATGGCTACACCTTC	CSAGMTGNPYGYTF
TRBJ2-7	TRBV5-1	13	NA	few	TGCGCCAGCAGCTTAGGGCCACAACACGAGCAGTACTTC	CASSLGPQHEQYF
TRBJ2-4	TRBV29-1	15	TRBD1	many	TGCAGCGTTTCCCGCCAGGGGACAGGGTCGGACATTCAGTACTTC	CSVSRQGTGSDIQYF